These T cell receptor beta chains were read from a single sample in a study of blood T cell repertoires in COVID-19. Only in-frame clones appear in the TCRdb table, and some are missing; sequencing was by immunoSEQ multiplex PCR. This table holds hundreds of thousands of clones, around 92% found once. The sequenced sample was PBMCs or T cells enriched from blood (not recorded which). The receptors derive from a woman aged 25 to 45 who had recovered from COVID-19. Each CDR3 is given with its conserved first and last residue. D genes are given only for firm matches. Only some rows state a clone size, as once, few, many or a class for expanded clones.

j_call d_call v_call clone_size cdr3_nt cdr3_aa
TRBJ2-2 TRBD2 TRBV19 . TGTGCCAGTAGTATAGGGACCGGGAGGGGAACCGGGGAGCTGTTTTTT CASSIGTGRGTGELFF
TRBJ1-3 TRBD1 TRBV27 . TGTGCCAGCAGTTTACAGGGGGTTGTTGGAAACACCATATATTTT CASSLQGVVGNTIYF
TRBJ2-2 TRBD2 TRBV19 . TGTGCCAGTAGTATAGGCGGGAGAGGCACCGGGGAGCTGTTTTTT CASSIGGRGTGELFF
TRBJ1-2 . TRBV15 few TGTGCCACCAGCAGAGGTCTTGACAGCGGGTATGGCTACACCTTC CATSRGLDSGYGYTF
TRBJ2-7 . TRBV19 . TGTGCCAGTAGTATGTCCGGGTTGCGATACGAGCAGTACTTC CASSMSGLRYEQYF
TRBJ2-5 . TRBV7-6 . TGTGCCAGCAGCCTACAACAGGGTACGCAAGAGACCCAGTACTTC CASSLQQGTQETQYF
TRBJ2-1 TRBD2 TRBV5-1 . TGCGCCAGCAGCTTGGTCGCTAGCGGGAGATCGGGTGAGCAGTTCTTC CASSLVASGRSGEQFF
TRBJ2-7 TRBD2 TRBV19 . TGTGCCAGTAGTCCCAGCGGGGGAAGCTCCTACGAGCAGTACTTC CASSPSGGSSYEQYF
TRBJ1-6 . TRBV7-3 few TGTGCCAGCAGCTGGCAGGGGTATAATTCACCCCTCCACTTT CASSWQGYNSPLHF
TRBJ2-3 . TRBV5-1 . TGCGCCAGCAGCTACCCCGATGGTAGCGGTTTCACAGATACGCAGTATTTT CASSYPDGSGFTDTQYF
TRBJ2-5 . TRBV19 . TGTGCCAGTAAGGCGCGGGGGACACAAGAGACCCAGTACTTC CASKARGTQETQYF
TRBJ2-4 . TRBV19 . TGTGCCAGTAGTATAGGGGGGGGCGCCGGTAGTGGCAAAAACATTCAGTACTTC CASSIGGGAGSGKNIQYF
TRBJ2-3 . TRBV25-1 . TGTGCCAGCAGTACGGCCGGGACTCTAACAGATACGCAGTATTTT CASSTAGTLTDTQYF
TRBJ1-1 . TRBV28 . TGTGCCAGCACCGAGGGAGGGAAGAACACTGAAGCTTTCTTT CASTEGGKNTEAFF
TRBJ2-3 . TRBV19 . TGTGCCAGTAGTATCTCCCGCACAGATACGCAGTATTTT CASSISRTDTQYF
TRBJ2-7 TRBD2 TRBV19 . TGTGCCAGTAGTATGACTAGCGGGATCCAGTACGAGCAGTACTTC CASSMTSGIQYEQYF
TRBJ1-1 . TRBV6-5 . TGTGCCAGCAGCGGAGGGTATTCGGCCACTGAAGCTTTCTTT CASSGGYSATEAFF
TRBJ2-7 TRBD1 TRBV6-2/TRBV6-3 . TGTGCCAGCAGTTACTGGGACAGCAGCTCCTACGAGCAGTACTTC CASSYWDSSSYEQYF
TRBJ1-2 . TRBV28 . TGTGCCAGCAGTTTAGGGGGCGCAGGTGGCTACACCTTC CASSLGGAGGYTF
TRBJ2-1 . TRBV10-3 . TGTGCCATCAGTGAGAAAGTGGGGGGGCTCAACAATGAGCAGTTCTTC CAISEKVGGLNNEQFF
TRBJ2-3 . TRBV5-1 . TGCGCCAGCAGCTTGGGGACTAAGGCAGATACGCAGTATTTT CASSLGTKADTQYF
TRBJ2-7 TRBD2 TRBV2 . TGTGCCAGCAGTTCTCAAGGACTAGCGCGGATAGCCCAGAGGGACGAGCAGTACTTC CASSSQGLARIAQRDEQYF
TRBJ1-1 . TRBV3-1/TRBV3-2 once TGTGCCAGCAGCCGTGATAATGGGGGTCGGATCCCGGGGGTATTTTCGGGTAACACTGAAGCTTTCTTT CASSRDNGGRIPGVFSGNTEAFF
TRBJ1-3 . TRBV11-2 . TGTGCCAGCAGCTTAGTTCTCGGCTCTGGAAACACCATATATTTT CASSLVLGSGNTIYF
TRBJ1-1 . TRBV19 . TGTGCCAGTAACTCGGTCACGCAGGGCACTGAAGCTTTCTTT CASNSVTQGTEAFF